This is a list of T cell receptor beta chains from one sample in a study of shared clonotypes between healthy human individuals. Sequencing used immunoSEQ multiplex PCR; TCRdb keeps in-frame clones, though not all of them. Found here are millions of clones, 85% to 95% of them singletons; the top ten hold 0.13%. Sequencing was done on a sample of naive CD4+ T cells sorted from blood. The receptor set was obtained from a man aged 18 to 30 in good health. Both conserved end residues are part of each CDR3.

TRBJ2-2	TRBV11-2	CASSSSGANTGELFF
TRBJ2-5	TRBV6-4	CASSLNPLAVGCQTQYF
TRBJ2-3	TRBV11-2	CASSLGLIPDTQYF
TRBJ1-6	TRBV5-1	CASSLGYGGNSPLHF
TRBJ1-2	TRBV27	CASRLDRQGDGYTF
TRBJ1-5	TRBV5-8	CASSLEQGRNQPQHF
TRBJ2-6	TRBV5-4	CASTGGDRVASGANVLTF
TRBJ2-2	TRBV7-9	CASSQASGISTGELFF
TRBJ2-1	TRBV6-6	CASSTSGSAYNEQFF
TRBJ2-7	TRBV6-6	CASSYGTGVVEQYF
TRBJ1-1	TRBV9	CASSVELGTEAFF
TRBJ2-3	TRBV18	CASSTGLAGGTDTQYF
TRBJ2-1	TRBV9	CASSEGQSSYNEQFF
TRBJ1-2	TRBV2	CASSDSRLYGYTF
TRBJ2-7	TRBV6-6	CASSPGSTQYF
TRBJ2-2	TRBV5-1	CASSLAGSGGRGELFF
TRBJ1-1	TRBV18	CASSPLMGAEAFF
TRBJ2-5	TRBV5-1	CASSIQGRVETQYF
TRBJ2-7	TRBV15	CATSRATRLGERSEQYF
TRBJ2-1	TRBV6-1	CASSLLAGEINEQFF
TRBJ1-6	TRBV5-1	CASSLSGQGESPLHF
TRBJ1-1	TRBV11-2	CASSPPQGWGLGKAFF
TRBJ2-7	TRBV27	CASKVKREWEQYF
TRBJ2-7	TRBV5-4	CASSLGGRTYEQYF
TRBJ2-3	TRBV6-1	CASTRLGDTDTQYF
TRBJ1-2	TRBV5-1	CASSLTDGNYGYTF
TRBJ2-7	TRBV4-3	CASNSPGLAGVGAHEQYF
TRBJ2-5	TRBV6-5	CASSYGQGETQYF
TRBJ2-3	TRBV9	CASSVASGGLTDTQYF
TRBJ1-2	TRBV4-3	CASSRPGTPYYGYTF
TRBJ1-2	TRBV2	CASTEEFYGYTF
TRBJ2-2	TRBV30	CAWQPGLAATFANTGELFF
TRBJ2-4	TRBV2	CASSALGDIQYF
TRBJ1-1	TRBV7-6	CASSAHMNTEAFF
TRBJ1-3	TRBV2	CASSIASGGNTIYF
TRBJ1-6	TRBV12-5	CASGLTADYNSPLHF
TRBJ2-5	TRBV5-1	CASSFLAAEVLQETQYF
TRBJ2-3	TRBV5-1	CASSLWGVGGDTQYF
TRBJ2-1	TRBV10-3	CAISAAGEVNEQFF
TRBJ1-2	TRBV10-3	CAINAGITGGYTF
TRBJ1-2	TRBV5-1	CASSAPEGNYGYTF
TRBJ2-2	TRBV21-1	CASSAPRTSGSGELFF
TRBJ2-3	TRBV10-3	CATRTGGTDTQYF
TRBJ1-3	TRBV7-3	CASSTGPGSGNTIYF
TRBJ1-2	TRBV30	CAWGGDRGHYGYTF
TRBJ1-3	TRBV9	CASTPGQGKAGNTIYF
TRBJ2-7	TRBV7-2	CASSVRRPLDEQYF
TRBJ1-3	TRBV9	CASSEVQSSGNTIYF
TRBJ2-3	TRBV9	CASSIRQGTSTDTQYF
TRBJ2-7	TRBV11-2	CVSSLFEQYF
TRBJ2-1	TRBV11-2	CASSSLRGSSYNEQFF
TRBJ2-3	TRBV11-2	CASSLDGTVRTQYF
TRBJ1-1	TRBV5-4	CASSLGSGRGTEAFF
TRBJ1-1	TRBV6-6	CASSYSRGQASQAFF